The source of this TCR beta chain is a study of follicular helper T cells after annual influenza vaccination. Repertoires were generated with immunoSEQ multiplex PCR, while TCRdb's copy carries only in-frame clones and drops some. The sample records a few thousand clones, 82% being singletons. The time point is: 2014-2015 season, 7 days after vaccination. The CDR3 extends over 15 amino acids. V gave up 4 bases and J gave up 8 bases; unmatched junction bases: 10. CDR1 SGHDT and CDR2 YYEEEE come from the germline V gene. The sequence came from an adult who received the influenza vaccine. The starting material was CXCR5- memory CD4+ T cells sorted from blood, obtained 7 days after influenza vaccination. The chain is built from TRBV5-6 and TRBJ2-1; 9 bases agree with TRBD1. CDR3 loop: CASSRGQGLGDEQFF. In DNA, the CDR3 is TGTGCCAGCAGCAGGGGACAGGGCCTAGGCGATGAGCAGTTCTTC.